What follows are 10 T cell receptor beta chains derived from one specimen sequenced in a study of cytomegalovirus exposure and HLA in healthy donors. With 60 Vbeta and 13 Jbeta primers, the PCR was carried out. TCRdb keeps only in-frame clones here, not all; method: immunoSEQ multiplex PCR. The table includes some 130,000 clones, 70% detected once. Sequenced sample: PBMCs. Receptors were obtained from a woman between 55 and 75 years old in good health and CMV-seropositive.

The CDR3 loop reads CASSLRGTYEQYF. The CDR3 DNA reads as TGTGCCAGCAGCCTTAGGGGAACCTACGAGCAGTACTTC. The chain links TRBV5-4 to TRBJ2-7; a possible D gene is TRBD1 (5 bases). Looked up from germline, CDR1 is SGHNT and CDR2 is YYREEE (reference sequence). There are 13 residues in the CDR3. Deletions cut 4 bases from V and 2 bases from J, with 10 bases between. Looking up the rest from reference TRBV5-4 and TRBJ2-7 gives the full variable domain: ETGVTQSPTHLIKTRGQQVTLRCSSQSGHNTVSWYQQALGQGPQFIFQYYREEENGRGNFPPRFSGLQFPNYSSELNVNALELDDSALYLCASSLRGTYEQYFGPGTRLTVT.

This rearrangement joins TRBV28 to TRBJ1-1; D remains ambiguous. The CDR3 is 14 amino acids. The germline V gene has CDR1 MDHEN and CDR2 SYDVKM. Trimming took 6 bases from V and 4 from J, leaving 15 bases between them. This CDR3 is CASSKTLSGTEAFF. CDR3 bases: TGTGCCAGCAGCAAAACCCTTAGCGGCACTGAAGCTTTCTTT.

This rearrangement joins TRBV2 to TRBJ1-2, with D uncertain. V was shortened by 1 base and J by 2 bases, with 8 bases between the two germline ends. This CDR3 contains 14 residues. Germline assignment: CDR1 SNHLY and CDR2 FYNNEI. The CDR3 here is CASSEETGNYGYTF. The DNA of the CDR3 is TGTGCCAGCAGTGAAGAGACGGGGAACTATGGCTACACCTTC.

The chain links TRBV19 to TRBJ2-2; D remains ambiguous. Germline CDR1 LNHDA, CDR2 SQIVND (reference sequence). Trimming stripped 6 bases from V and 5 bases from J, with 19 bases between. The CDR3 runs 16 residues. CDR3 amino acids: CASRPLPNEATGELFF. The CDR3 DNA is TGTGCCAGTAGGCCCCTACCCAACGAGGCGACCGGGGAGCTGTTTTTT.

J is TRBJ2-3 and V is TRBV10-1, with 8 nucleotides matching TRBD2. This CDR3 region has 14 residues. Germline-derived CDR1 and CDR2 are WNHNN and SYGVQD (reference sequence). J was trimmed by 4 bases and V by 4 bases; bases with no gene match: 4. CDR3 sequence reads: CASSGPGLADTQYF. CDR3 in DNA: TGCGCCAGCAGTGGGCCGGGACTAGCAGATACGCAGTATTTT.

The genes are TRBV25-1 and TRBJ2-5; 9 bases match TRBD2. After removal of 1 base from V and 4 bases from J, the junction contained 7 bases not matched to a gene. The germline V gene encodes CDR1 MGHDK and CDR2 SYGVNS. The CDR3 totals 16 residues. The CDR3 protein is CASSEWREGRGETQYF. DNA of the CDR3: TGTGCCAGCAGTGAATGGCGGGAGGGCCGGGGAGAGACCCAGTACTTC. The full variable domain, its missing parts supplied by reference TRBV25-1 and TRBJ2-5, is EADIYQTPRYLVIGTGKKITLECSQTMGHDKMYWYQQDPGMELHLIHYSYGVNSTEKGDLSSESTVSRIRTEHFPLTLESARPSHTSQYLCASSEWREGRGETQYFGPGTRLLVL.

The V call is TRBV7-9, the J call TRBJ1-4; D is unresolved. CDR3 length equals 14 residues. Germline CDR1 and CDR2: SEHNR and FQNEAQ (reference sequence). V shed 6 bases and J shed 0 bases, with 8 bases lying between them. The CDR3 region has the DNA TGTGCCAGCAGTTACACCGCAACTAATGAAAAACTGTTTTTT. Residues: CASSYTATNEKLFF.

The chain carries TRBV19 and TRBJ2-1; possibly TRBD2 for D (5 bases). CDR3 size: 15 residues. Deletions cut 3 bases from V and 1 base from J, with 10 bases between. Looked up from germline, CDR1 is LNHDA and CDR2 is SQIVND (reference sequence). The CDR3 DNA reads as TGTGCCAGTAGTATCGGGATGGGGTCCTACAATGAGCAGTTCTTC. Its translation is CASSIGMGSYNEQFF.

The V and J genes are TRBV29-1 and TRBJ1-1; D may be TRBD1 (5 bases). Germline V CDR1 and CDR2: SQVTM, ANQGSEA. Trimming took off 0 bases at V and 8 bases at J, with 13 bases between the two ends. The CDR3 contains 13 residues. For the CDR3, the DNA is TGCAGCGTTGAAGATCGGTTGGGGGGAGAAGCTTTCTTT. Its translation: CSVEDRLGGEAFF.

The chain employs TRBV5-1 and TRBJ1-2; a possible D gene is TRBD1 (6 bases). Trimming removed 0 bases from V and 5 bases from J, with 14 bases in between. Germline CDR1 is SGHRS and CDR2 is YFSETQ. The CDR3 consists of 15 residues. CDR3 protein: CASSLGYRADYGYTF. CDR3 sequence (DNA): TGCGCCAGCAGCTTGGGGTACAGGGCCGATTATGGCTACACCTTC.